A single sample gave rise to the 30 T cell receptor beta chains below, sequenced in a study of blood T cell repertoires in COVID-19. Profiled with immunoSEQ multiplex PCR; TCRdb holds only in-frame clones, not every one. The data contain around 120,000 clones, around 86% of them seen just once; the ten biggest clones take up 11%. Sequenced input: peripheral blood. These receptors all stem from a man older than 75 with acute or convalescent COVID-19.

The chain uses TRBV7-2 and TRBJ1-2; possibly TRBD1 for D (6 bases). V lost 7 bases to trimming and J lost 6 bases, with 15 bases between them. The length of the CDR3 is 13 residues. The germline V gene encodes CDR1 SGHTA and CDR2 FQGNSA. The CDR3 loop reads CASTQGQGHGYTF. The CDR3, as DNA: TGTGCCAGCACCCAGGGGCAGGGCCATGGCTACACCTTC.

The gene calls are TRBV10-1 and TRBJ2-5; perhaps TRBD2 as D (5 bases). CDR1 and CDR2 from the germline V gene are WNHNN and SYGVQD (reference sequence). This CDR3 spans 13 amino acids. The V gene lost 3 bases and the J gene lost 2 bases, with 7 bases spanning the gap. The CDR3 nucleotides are TGCGCCAGCAGTGATAGAGGGCAAGAGACCCAGTACTTC. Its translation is CASSDRGQETQYF.

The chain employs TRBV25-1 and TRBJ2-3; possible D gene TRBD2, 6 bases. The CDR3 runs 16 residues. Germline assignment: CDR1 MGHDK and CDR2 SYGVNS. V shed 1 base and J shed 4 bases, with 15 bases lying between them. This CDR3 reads CASSELVQGGPDTQYF. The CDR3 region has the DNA TGTGCCAGCAGTGAATTGGTGCAGGGAGGCCCAGATACGCAGTATTTT.

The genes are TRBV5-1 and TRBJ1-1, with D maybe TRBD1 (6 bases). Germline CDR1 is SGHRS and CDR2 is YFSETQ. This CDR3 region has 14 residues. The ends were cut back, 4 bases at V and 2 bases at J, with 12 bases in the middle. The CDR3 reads CASSEYRDNTEAFF. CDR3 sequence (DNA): TGCGCCAGCAGCGAGTACAGGGATAACACTGAAGCTTTCTTT.

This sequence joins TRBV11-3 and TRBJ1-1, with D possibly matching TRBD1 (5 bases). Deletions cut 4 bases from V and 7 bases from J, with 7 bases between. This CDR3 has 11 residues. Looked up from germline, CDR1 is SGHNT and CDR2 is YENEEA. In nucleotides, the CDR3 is TGTGCCAGCAGCTCTCAGGGTGAAGCTTTCTTT. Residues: CASSSQGEAFF. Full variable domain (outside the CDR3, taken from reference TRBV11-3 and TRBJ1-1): EAGVVQSPRYKIIEKKQPVAFWCNPISGHNTLYWYLQNLGQGPELLIRYENEEAVDDSQLPKDRFSAERLKGVDSTLKIQPAELGDSAVYLCASSSQGEAFFGQGTRLTVV.

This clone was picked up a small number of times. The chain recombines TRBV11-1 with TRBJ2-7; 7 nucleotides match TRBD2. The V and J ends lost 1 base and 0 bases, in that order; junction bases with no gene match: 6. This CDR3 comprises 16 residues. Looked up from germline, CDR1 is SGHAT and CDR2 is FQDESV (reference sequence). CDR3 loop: CASSLVAGGSSYEQYF. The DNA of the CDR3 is TGTGCCAGCAGCTTAGTCGCCGGCGGGAGCTCCTACGAGCAGTACTTC.

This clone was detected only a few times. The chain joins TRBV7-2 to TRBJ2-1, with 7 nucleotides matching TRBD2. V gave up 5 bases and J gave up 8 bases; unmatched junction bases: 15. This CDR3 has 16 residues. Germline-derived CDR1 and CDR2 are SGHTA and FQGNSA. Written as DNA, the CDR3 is TGTGCCAGCAGCCAGCCGACTAGCCACGGTCGGGATGAGCAGTTCTTC. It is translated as CASSQPTSHGRDEQFF. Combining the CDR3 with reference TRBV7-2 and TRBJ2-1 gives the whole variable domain GAGVSQSPSNKVTEKGKDVELRCDPISGHTALYWYRQSLGQGLEFLIYFQGNSAPDKSGLPSDRFSAERTGGSVSTLTIQRTQQEDSAVYLCASSQPTSHGRDEQFFGPGTRLTVL.

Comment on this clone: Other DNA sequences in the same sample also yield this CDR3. In DNA, the CDR3 is TGTGCCAGCAGCTTGGGACAGGAAGCTAACTATGGCTACACCTTC. This sequence encodes CASSLGQEANYGYTF. The chain is built from TRBV7-9 and TRBJ1-2; 8 bases line up with TRBD1. After removal of 3 bases from V and 0 bases from J, the junction contained 3 bases not matched to a gene. The CDR3 spans 15 residues. Germline CDR1 is SEHNR and CDR2 is FQNEAQ (reference sequence).

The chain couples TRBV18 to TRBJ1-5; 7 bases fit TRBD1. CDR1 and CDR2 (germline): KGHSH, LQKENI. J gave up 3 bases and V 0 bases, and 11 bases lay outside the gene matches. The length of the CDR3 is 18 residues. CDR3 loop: CASSPPGSGGLNNQPQHF. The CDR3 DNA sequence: TGTGCCAGCTCACCACCGGGCTCAGGGGGGTTGAACAATCAGCCCCAGCATTTT. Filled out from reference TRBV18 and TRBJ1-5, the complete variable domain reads NAGVMQNPRHLVRRRGQEARLRCSPMKGHSHVYWYRQLPEEGLKFMVYLQKENIIDESGMPKERFSAEFPKEGPSILRIQQVVRGDSAAYFCASSPPGSGGLNNQPQHFGDGTRLSIL.

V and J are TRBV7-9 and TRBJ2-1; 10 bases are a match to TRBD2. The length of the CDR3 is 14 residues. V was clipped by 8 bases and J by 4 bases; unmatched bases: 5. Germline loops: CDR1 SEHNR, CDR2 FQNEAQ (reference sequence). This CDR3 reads CASQLAGAYNEQFF. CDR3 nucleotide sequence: TGTGCCAGCCAGCTAGCGGGAGCTTACAATGAGCAGTTCTTC.

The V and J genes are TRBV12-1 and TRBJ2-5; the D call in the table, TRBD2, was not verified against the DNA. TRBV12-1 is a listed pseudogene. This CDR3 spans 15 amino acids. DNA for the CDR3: TGTGCCAGCAGCGACGGGACTAGCCCTCAAGAGACCCAGTACTTC. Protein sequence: CASSDGTSPQETQYF.

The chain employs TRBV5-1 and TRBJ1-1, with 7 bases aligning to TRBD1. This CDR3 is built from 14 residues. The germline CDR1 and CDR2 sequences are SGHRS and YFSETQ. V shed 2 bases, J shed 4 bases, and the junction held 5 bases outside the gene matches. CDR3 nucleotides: TGCGCCAGCAGCTTCGGTGACAGGGCCACTGAAGCTTTCTTT. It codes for CASSFGDRATEAFF. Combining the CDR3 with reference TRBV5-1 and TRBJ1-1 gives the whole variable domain KAGVTQTPRYLIKTRGQQVTLSCSPISGHRSVSWYQQTPGQGLQFLFEYFSETQRNKGNFPGRFSGRQFSNSRSEMNVSTLELGDSALYLCASSFGDRATEAFFGQGTRLTVV.

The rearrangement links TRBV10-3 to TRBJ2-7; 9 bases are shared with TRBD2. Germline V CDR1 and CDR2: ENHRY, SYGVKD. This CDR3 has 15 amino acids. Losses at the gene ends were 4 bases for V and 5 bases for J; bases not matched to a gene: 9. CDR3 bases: TGTGCCATCAGTGGGACCGGGACTAGCTTCCACGAGCAGTACTTC. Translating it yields CAISGTGTSFHEQYF.

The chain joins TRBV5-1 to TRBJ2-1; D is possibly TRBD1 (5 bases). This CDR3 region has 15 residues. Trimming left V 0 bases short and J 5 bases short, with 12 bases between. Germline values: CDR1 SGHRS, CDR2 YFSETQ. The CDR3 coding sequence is TGCGCCAGCAGCTTGGGGCAGGGTGGCCACAATGAGCAGTTCTTC. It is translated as CASSLGQGGHNEQFF.

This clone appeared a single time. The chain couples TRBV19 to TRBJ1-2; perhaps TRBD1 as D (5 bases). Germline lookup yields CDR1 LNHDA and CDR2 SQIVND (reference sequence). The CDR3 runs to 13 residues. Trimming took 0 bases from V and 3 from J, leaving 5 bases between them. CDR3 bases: TGTGCCAGTAGTATAGACAGGGACTATGGCTACACCTTC. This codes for CASSIDRDYGYTF.

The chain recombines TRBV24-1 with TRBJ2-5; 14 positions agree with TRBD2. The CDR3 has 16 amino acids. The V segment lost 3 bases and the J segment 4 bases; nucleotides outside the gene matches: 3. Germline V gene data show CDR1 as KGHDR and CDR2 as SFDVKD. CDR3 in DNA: TGTGCCACCAGTGATCCCGGACTAGCGGGGGGAGAGACCCAGTACTTC. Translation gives CATSDPGLAGGETQYF.

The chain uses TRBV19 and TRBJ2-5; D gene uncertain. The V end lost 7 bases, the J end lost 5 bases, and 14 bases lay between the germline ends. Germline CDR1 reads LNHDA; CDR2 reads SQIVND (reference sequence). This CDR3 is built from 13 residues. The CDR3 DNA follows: TGTGCCAGTATCTCCCCCCAGAACGAGACCCAGTACTTC. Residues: CASISPQNETQYF.

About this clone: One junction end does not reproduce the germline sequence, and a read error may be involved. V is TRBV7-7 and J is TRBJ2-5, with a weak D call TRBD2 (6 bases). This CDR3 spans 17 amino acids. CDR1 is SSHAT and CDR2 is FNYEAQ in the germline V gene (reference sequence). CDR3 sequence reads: CASSLSQRGTALETQYF. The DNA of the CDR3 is TGTGCTAGCAGCTTATCGCAACGGGGGACGGCCCTAGAGACCCAGTACTTC.

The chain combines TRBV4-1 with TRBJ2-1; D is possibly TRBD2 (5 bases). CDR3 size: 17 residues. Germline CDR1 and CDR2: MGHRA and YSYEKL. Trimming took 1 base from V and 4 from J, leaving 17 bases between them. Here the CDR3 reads CASSQGELLTPYNEQFF. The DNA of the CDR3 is TGCGCCAGCAGCCAAGGGGAGCTACTGACACCGTACAATGAGCAGTTCTTC.

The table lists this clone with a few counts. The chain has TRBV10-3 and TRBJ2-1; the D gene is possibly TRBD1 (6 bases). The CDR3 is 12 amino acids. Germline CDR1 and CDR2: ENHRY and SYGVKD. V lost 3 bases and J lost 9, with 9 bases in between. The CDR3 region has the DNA TGTGCCATCAGTGAAGGGGGAACTGAGCAGTTCTTC. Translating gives CAISEGGTEQFF.

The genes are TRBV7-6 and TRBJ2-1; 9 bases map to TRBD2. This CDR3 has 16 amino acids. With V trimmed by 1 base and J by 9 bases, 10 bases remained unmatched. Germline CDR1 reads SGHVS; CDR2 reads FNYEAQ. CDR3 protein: CASSLVTSGRGGEQFF. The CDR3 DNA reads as TGTGCCAGCAGCTTAGTTACTAGCGGGCGGGGGGGTGAGCAGTTCTTC.

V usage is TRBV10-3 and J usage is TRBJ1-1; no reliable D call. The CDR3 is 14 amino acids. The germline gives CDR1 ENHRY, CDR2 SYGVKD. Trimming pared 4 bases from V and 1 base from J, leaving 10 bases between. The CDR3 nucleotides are TGTGCCATCAGTGGGTCGGCCGCGAACACTGAAGCTTTCTTT. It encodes CAISGSAANTEAFF.

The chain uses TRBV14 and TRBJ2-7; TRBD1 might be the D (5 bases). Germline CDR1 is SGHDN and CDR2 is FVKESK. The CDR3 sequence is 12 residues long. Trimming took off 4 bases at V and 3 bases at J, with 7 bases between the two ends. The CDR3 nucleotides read TGTGCCAGCAGCCTGGGGCTCTACGAGCAGTACTTC. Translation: CASSLGLYEQYF. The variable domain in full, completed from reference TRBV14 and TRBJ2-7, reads EAGVTQFPSHSVIEKGQTVTLRCDPISGHDNLYWYRRVMGKEIKFLLHFVKESKQDESGMPNNRFLAERTGGTYSTLKVQPAELEDSGVYFCASSLGLYEQYFGPGTRLTVT.

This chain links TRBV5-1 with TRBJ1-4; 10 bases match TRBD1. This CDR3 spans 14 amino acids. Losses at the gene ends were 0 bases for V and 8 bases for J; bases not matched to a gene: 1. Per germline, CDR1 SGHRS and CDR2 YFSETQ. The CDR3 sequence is CASSLGQGAEKLFF. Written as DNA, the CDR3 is TGCGCCAGCAGCTTGGGACAGGGGGCGGAAAAACTGTTTTTT.

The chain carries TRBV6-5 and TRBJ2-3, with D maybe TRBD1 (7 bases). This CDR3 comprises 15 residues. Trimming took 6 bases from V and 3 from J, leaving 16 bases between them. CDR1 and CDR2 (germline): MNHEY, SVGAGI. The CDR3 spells CASRAGQGVTDTQYF. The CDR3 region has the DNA TGTGCCAGCAGGGCGGGGCAGGGGGTAACAGATACGCAGTATTTT.

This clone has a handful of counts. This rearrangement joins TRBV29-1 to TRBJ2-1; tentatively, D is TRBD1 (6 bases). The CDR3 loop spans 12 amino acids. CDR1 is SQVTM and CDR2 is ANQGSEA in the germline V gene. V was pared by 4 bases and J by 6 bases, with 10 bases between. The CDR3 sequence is CSVGRGGNEQFF. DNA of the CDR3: TGCAGCGTTGGCAGGGGCGGCAATGAGCAGTTCTTC.

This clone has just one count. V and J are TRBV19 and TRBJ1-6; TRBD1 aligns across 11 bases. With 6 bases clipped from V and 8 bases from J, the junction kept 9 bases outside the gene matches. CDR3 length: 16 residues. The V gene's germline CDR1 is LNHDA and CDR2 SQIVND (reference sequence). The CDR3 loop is CASSRTSGQGDSPLHF. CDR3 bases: TGTGCCAGTAGCCGTACATCGGGACAGGGGGATTCACCCCTCCACTTT.

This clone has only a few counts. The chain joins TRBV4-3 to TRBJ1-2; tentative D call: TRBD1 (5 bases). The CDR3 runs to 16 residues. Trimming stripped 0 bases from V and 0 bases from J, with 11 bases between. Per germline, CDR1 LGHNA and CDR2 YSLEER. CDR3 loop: CASSQDWGLPNYGYTF. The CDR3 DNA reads TGCGCCAGCAGCCAAGATTGGGGCCTTCCTAACTATGGCTACACCTTC.

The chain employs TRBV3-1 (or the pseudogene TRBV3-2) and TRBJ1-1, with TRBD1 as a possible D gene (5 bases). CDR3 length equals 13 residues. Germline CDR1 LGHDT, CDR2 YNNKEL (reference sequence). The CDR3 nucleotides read TGTGCTGCCCGGGGGTCCATGAACACTGAAGCTTTCTTT. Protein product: CAARGSMNTEAFF.

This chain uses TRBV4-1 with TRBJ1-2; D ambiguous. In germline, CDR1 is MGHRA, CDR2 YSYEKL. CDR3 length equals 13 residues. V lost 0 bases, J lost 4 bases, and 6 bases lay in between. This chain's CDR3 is CASSQDDIYGYTF. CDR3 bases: TGCGCCAGCAGCCAAGACGACATCTATGGCTACACCTTC.